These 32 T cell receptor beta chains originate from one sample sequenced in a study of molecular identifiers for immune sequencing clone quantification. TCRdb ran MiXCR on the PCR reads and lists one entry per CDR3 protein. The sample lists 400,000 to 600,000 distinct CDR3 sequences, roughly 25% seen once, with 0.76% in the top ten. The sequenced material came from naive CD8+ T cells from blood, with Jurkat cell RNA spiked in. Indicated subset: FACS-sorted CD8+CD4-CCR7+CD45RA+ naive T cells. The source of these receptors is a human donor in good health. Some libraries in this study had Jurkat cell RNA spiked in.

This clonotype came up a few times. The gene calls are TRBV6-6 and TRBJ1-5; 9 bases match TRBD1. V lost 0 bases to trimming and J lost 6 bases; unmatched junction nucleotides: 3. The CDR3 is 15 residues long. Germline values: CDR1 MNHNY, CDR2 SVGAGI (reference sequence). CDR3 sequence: CASSYSGTGSQPQHF. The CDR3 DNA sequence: TGTGCCAGCAGTTACTCGGGGACAGGGAGTCAGCCCCAGCATTTT.

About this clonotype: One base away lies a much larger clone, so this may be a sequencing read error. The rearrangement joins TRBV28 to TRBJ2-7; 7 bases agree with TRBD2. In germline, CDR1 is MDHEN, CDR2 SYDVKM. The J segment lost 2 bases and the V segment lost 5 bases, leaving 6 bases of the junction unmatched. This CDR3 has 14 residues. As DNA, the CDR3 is TGTGCCAGCAGTCCGGGACTACCCCCCTACGAGCAGTACTTC. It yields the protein CASSPGLPPYEQYF.

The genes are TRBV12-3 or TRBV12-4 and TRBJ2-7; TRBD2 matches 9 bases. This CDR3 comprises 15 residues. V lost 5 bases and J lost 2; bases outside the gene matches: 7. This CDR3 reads CASSPQSGRPYEQYF. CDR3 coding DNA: TGTGCCAGCAGTCCCCAGAGCGGGAGGCCCTACGAGCAGTACTTC.

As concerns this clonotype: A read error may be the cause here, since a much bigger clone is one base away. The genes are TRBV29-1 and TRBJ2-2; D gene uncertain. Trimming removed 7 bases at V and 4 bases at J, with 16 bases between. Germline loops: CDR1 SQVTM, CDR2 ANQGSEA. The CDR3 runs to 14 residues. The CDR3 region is CSASSAFGTGELFF. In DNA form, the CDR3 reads TGCAGCGCCAGCAGTGCGTTTGGCACCGGGGAGCTGTTTTTT.

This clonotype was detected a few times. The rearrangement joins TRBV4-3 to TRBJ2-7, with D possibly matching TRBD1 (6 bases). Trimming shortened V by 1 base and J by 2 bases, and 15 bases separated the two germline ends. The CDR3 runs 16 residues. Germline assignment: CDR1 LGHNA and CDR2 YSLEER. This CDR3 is CASSQGVGDIAYEQYF. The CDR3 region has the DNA TGCGCCAGCAGCCAAGGGGTTGGGGACATTGCCTACGAGCAGTACTTC.

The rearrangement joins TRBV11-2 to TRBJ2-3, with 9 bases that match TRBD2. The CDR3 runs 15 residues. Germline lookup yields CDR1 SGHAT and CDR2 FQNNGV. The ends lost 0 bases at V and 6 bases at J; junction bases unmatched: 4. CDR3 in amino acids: CASSLDGSGGDTQYF. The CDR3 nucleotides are TGTGCCAGCAGCTTAGACGGTAGCGGGGGTGATACGCAGTATTTT.

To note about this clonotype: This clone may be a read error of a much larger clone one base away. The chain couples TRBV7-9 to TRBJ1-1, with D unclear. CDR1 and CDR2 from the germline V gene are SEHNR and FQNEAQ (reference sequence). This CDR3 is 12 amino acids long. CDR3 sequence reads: CASSGPNTGAFF. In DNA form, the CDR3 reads TGTGCCAGTTCGGGCCCGAACACTGGAGCTTTCTTT.

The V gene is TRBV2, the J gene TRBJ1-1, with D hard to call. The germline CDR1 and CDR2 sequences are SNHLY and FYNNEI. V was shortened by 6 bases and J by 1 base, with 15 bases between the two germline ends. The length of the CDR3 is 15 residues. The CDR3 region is CASREYGIQNTEAFF. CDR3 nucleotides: TGTGCCAGCAGGGAATACGGGATCCAGAACACTGAAGCTTTCTTT.

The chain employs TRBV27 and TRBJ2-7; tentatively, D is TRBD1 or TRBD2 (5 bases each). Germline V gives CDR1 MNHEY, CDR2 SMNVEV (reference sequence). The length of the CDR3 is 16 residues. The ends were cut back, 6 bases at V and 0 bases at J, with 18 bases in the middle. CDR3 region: CASSPTPGRSSYEQYF. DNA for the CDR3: TGTGCCAGCAGCCCAACCCCGGGACGGAGCTCCTACGAGCAGTACTTC.

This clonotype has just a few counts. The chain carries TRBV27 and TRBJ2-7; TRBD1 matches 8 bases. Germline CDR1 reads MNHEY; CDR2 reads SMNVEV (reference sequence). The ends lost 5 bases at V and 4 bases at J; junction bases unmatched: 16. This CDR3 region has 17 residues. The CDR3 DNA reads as TGTGCCAGCAGTCCGTCGGACAGGGCCCTCTCCCTATACGAGCAGTACTTC. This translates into CASSPSDRALSLYEQYF.

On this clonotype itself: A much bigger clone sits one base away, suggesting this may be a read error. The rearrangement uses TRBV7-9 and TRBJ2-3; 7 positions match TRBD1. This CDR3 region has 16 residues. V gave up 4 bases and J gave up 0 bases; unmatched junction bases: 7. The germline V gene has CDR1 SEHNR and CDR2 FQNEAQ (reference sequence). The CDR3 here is CASSSTATGSTDTQYF. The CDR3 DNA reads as TGTGCCAGCAGCTCCACCGCGACAGGGAGCACAGATACGCAGTATTTT.

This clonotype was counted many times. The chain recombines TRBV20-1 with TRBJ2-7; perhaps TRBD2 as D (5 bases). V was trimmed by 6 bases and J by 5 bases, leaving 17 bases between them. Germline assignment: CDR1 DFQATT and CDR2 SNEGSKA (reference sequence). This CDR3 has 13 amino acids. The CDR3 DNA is TGCAGTGCCCAACTAGAATTAGTAGACGAGCAGTACTTC. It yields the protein CSAQLELVDEQYF.

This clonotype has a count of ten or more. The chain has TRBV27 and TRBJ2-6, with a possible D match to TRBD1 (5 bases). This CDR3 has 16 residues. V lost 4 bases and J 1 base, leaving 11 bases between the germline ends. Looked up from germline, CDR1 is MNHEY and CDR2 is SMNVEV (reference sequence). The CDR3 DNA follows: TGTGCCAGCAGTTCCGTAGGGGTTTCTGGGGCCAACGTCCTGACTTTC. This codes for CASSSVGVSGANVLTF.

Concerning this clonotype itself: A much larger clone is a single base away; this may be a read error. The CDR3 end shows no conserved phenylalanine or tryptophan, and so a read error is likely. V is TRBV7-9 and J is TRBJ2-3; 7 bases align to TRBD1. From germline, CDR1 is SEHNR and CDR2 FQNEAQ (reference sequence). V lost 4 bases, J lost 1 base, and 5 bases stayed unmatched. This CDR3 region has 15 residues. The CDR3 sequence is CASSSSGTGTDTQYI. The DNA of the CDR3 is TGTGCCAGCAGCTCGTCCGGGACAGGCACAGATACGCAGTATATT.

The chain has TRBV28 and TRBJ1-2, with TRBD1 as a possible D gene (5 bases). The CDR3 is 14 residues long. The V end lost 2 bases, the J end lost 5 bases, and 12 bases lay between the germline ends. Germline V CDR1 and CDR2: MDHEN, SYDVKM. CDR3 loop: CASSLRGAYYGYTF. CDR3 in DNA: TGTGCCAGCAGTTTAAGGGGAGCATATTATGGCTACACCTTC.

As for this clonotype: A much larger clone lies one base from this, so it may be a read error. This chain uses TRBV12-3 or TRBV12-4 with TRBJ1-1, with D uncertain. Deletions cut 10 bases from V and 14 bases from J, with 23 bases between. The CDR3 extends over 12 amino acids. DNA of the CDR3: TGTGCCATCCAATTACCCCGAGGTGATGACTTCTTT. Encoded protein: CAIQLPRGDDFF.

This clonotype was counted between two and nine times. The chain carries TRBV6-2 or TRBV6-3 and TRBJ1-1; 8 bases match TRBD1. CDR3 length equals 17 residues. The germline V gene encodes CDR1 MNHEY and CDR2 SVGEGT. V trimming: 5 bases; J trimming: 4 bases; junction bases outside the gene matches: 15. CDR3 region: CASSKSDPRGRTTEAFF. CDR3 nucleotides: TGTGCCAGCAGTAAATCCGATCCCAGGGGGCGCACCACTGAAGCTTTCTTT.

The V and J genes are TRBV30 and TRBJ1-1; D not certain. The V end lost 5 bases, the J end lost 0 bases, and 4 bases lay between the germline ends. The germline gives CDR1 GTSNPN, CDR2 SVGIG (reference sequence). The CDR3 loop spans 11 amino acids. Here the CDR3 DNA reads TGTGCCTGGGATTTGAACACTGAAGCTTTCTTT. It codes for CAWDLNTEAFF.

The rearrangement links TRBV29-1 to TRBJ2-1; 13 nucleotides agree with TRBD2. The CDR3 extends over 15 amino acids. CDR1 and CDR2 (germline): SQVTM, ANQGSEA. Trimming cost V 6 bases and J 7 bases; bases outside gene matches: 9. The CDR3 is CSVTPGTSGINEQFF. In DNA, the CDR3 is TGCAGCGTCACCCCCGGGACTAGCGGGATAAATGAGCAGTTCTTC.

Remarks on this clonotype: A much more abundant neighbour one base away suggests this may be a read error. The DNA of the CDR3 is TGCGCCAGCAGCCCGCAGGGAAACACTGGAGCTTTCTTT. Translation: CASSPQGNTGAFF. V and J are TRBV4-3 and TRBJ1-1, with TRBD1 as a possible D gene (5 bases). In germline, CDR1 is LGHNA, CDR2 YSLEER. This CDR3 comprises 13 residues.

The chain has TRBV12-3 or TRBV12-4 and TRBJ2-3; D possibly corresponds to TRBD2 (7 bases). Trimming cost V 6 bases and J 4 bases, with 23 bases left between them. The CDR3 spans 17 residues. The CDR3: CASSPDLGGEEADTQYF. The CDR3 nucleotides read TGTGCCAGCAGCCCTGACCTAGGGGGGGAGGAAGCAGATACGCAGTATTTT.

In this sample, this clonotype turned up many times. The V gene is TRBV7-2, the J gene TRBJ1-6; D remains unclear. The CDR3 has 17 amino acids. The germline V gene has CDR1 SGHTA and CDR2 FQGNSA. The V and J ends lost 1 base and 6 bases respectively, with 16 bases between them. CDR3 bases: TGTGCCAGCAGCTTAGGGGTCTGGCAGCCATCTAATTCACCCCTCCACTTT. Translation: CASSLGVWQPSNSPLHF.

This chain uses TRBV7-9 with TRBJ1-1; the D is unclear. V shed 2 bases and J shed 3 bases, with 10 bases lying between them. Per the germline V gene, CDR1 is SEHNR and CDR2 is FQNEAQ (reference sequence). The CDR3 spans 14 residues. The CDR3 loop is CASSLSNPYTEAFF. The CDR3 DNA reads TGTGCCAGCAGCTTAAGCAATCCCTACACTGAAGCTTTCTTT.

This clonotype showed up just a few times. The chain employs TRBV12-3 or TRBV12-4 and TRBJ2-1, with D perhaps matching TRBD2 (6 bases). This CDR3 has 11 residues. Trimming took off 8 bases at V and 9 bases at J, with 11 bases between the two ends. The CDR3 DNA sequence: TGTGCCAGCGGGAGGTTACCTGAGCAGTTCTTC. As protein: CASGRLPEQFF.

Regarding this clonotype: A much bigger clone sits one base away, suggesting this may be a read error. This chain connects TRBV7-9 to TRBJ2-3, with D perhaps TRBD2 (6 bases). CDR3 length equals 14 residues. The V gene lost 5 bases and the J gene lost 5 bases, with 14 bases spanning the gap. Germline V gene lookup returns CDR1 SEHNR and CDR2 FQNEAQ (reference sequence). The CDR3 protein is CASSPIRGIDTQYF. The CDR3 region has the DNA TGTGCCAGCAGCCCAATCCGGGGGATAGATACGCAGTATTTT. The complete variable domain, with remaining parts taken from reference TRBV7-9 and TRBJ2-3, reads DTGVSQNPRHKITKRGQNVTFRCDPISEHNRLYWYRQTLGQGPEFLTYFQNEAQLEKSRLLSDRFSAERPKGSFSTLEIQRTEQGDSAMYLCASSPIRGIDTQYFGPGTRLTVL.

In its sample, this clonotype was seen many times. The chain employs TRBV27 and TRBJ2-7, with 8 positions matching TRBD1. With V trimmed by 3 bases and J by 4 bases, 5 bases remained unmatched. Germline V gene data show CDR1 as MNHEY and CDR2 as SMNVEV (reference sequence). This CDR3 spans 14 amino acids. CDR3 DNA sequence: TGTGCCAGCAGTTTGTTCCAGGGGGCTTACGAGCAGTACTTC. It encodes CASSLFQGAYEQYF.

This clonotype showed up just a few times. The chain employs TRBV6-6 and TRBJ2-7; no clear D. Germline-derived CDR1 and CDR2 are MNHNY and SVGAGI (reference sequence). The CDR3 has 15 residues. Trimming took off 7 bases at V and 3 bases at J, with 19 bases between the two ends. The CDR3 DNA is TGTGCCAGCACCCCCAGGCGCGCAACCGACTACGAGCAGTACTTC. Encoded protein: CASTPRRATDYEQYF.

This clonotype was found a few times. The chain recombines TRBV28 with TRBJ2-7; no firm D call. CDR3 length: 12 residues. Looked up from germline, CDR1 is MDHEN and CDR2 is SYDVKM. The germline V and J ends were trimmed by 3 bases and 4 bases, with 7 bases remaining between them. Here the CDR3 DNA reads TGTGCCAGCAGTTTCAGTTTTTACGAGCAGTACTTC. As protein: CASSFSFYEQYF.

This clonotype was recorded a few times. CDR3 nucleotide sequence: TGTGCCACCAGTGATTCTAGGACACTAGCGGGAGCTGGCAAAAACATTCAGTACTTC. This encodes CATSDSRTLAGAGKNIQYF. The V call is TRBV24-1, the J call TRBJ2-4; 11 bases fit TRBD2. Losses at the gene ends were 2 bases for V and 3 bases for J; bases not matched to a gene: 11. The CDR3 contains 19 residues. Germline V gene lookup returns CDR1 KGHDR and CDR2 SFDVKD.

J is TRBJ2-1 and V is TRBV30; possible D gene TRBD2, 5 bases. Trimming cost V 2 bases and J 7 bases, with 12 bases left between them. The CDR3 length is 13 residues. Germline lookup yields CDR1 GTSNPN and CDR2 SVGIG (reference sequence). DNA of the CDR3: TGTGCCTGGAGTCCAGGACTGGGGAATGAGCAGTTCTTC. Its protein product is CAWSPGLGNEQFF.

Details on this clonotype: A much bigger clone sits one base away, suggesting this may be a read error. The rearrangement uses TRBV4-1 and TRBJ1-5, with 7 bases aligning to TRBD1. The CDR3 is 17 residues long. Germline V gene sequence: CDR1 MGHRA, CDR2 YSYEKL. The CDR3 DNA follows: TGCGTCAGCAGCCAAGATTTCCCGACAGGGCATGATCAGCCCCAGCATTTT. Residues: CVSSQDFPTGHDQPQHF.

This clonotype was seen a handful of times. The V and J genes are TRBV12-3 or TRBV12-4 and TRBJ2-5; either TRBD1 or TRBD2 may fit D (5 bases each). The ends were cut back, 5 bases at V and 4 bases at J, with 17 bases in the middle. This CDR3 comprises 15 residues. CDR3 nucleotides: TGTGCCAGCAGTGAAGGGACCACTGAGGGAGAGACCCAGTACTTC. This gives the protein CASSEGTTEGETQYF.